This T cell receptor beta chain was obtained from a study of shared clonotypes between healthy human individuals. A note on this clone: What it recognizes is unknown.

The assay was immunoSEQ multiplex PCR, and TCRdb's table has in-frame clones only and misses some. Counted here are approximately 95,000 clones, roughly two thirds occurring once; the ten biggest clones make up about 48%. Findings and caveats of the study: Genetic and exposure-history diversity was limited by the few donors.

This TCR came from a man aged 30-40 years in good health. Sequencing was done on a sample of memory CD8+ T cells sorted from blood. Subset: CD45RO+ cells pooled with CCR7-negative TemRA cells.

The CDR3 nucleotides are TGTGCCAGCAGCTTAGACAGGGATGGCTACACCTTC. Its translation is CASSLDRDGYTF. The rearrangement links TRBV7-8 to TRBJ1-2; D may be TRBD1 (6 bases). Germline V CDR1 and CDR2: SGHVS, FQNEAQ. The V gene lost 1 base and the J gene lost 6 bases, with 6 bases spanning the gap. The CDR3 loop spans 12 amino acids.